These T cell receptor beta chains were read from a single sample in a study of blood T cell repertoires in COVID-19. Some clones are missing from TCRdb's copy, which holds only in-frame ones; the method was immunoSEQ multiplex PCR. Of 200,000 to 300,000 clones listed, more than 75% are singletons. Source material: peripheral blood. Receptors were obtained from a man aged 40-49 years who had recovered from COVID-19. Both conserved end residues are part of each CDR3. D genes are given only for firm matches. Size values are once, few and many counts, or a class for expanded clones, and some rows have none.

V	J	size	D	DNA	CDR3
TRBV7-3	TRBJ2-1	-	-	TGTGCCAGCAGCCAGCACAAGCGGGCCGAGCAGTTCTTC	CASSQHKRAEQFF
TRBV6-2/TRBV6-3	TRBJ2-5	-	TRBD2	TGTGCCAGCAGTTTTGGGACTAGCGGGGGGTTTAAGACCCAGTACTTC	CASSFGTSGGFKTQYF
TRBV12-3/TRBV12-4	TRBJ1-2	-	-	TGTGCCAGCAGTTTACCGAACTATGGCTACACCTTC	CASSLPNYGYTF
TRBV5-4	TRBJ1-4	-	TRBD1	TGTGCCAGCAGCTTGGATCCACAGGGGACCAATGAAAAACTGTTTTTT	CASSLDPQGTNEKLFF
TRBV5-1	TRBJ1-2	-	-	TGCGCCAGCAGCTTGGACGGACAGCCAGCCTATGGCTACACCTTC	CASSLDGQPAYGYTF
TRBV7-6	TRBJ2-7	few	-	TGTGCCAGCAGCTTAGCGGGGACACCGGTGGGGGAGCAGTACTTC	CASSLAGTPVGEQYF
TRBV10-2	TRBJ2-7	-	-	TGCGCCAGCAGTGAGCTTGGCCGGGGGGCGGTCGAGCAGTACTTC	CASSELGRGAVEQYF
TRBV6-1	TRBJ2-1	-	TRBD1	TGTGCCAGCAGTGAAAGGTCAGGGGGACAGGCCAGCTACAATGAGCAGTTCTTC	CASSERSGGQASYNEQFF
TRBV6-5	TRBJ2-6	-	-	TGTGCCAGCAGTTCAGGAGGGGCTGGGGCCAACGTCCTGACTTTC	CASSSGGAGANVLTF
TRBV9	TRBJ1-2	-	TRBD1	TGTGCCAGCAGCGCAGGACAGGGACCCCAGTCCGGCTACACCTTC	CASSAGQGPQSGYTF
TRBV27	TRBJ2-3	-	-	TGTGCCAGCAGTACGGGAGTTATCACAGATACGCAGTATTTT	CASSTGVITDTQYF
TRBV4-1	TRBJ1-6	-	-	TGCGCCAGCAGCGAAGGGGAGGGGGGAGCGACCAATTCACCCCTCCACTTT	CASSEGEGGATNSPLHF
TRBV6-1	TRBJ1-4	-	-	TGTGCCAGCAGTGAAAGGTTCCGGGGTGAAAAACTGTTTTTT	CASSERFRGEKLFF
TRBV3-1/TRBV3-2	TRBJ2-1	-	TRBD1	TGTGCCAGCAGCCAGCATCAGGGGGCAAATGAGCAGTTCTTC	CASSQHQGANEQFF
TRBV11-2	TRBJ2-1	-	TRBD2	TGTGCCAGCAGCTTAGGTCTAGCGGGGTACAATGAGCAGTTCTTC	CASSLGLAGYNEQFF
TRBV9	TRBJ2-7	-	-	TGTGCCAGCAGCGAGGGGGGCAGGGGGACCTACGAGCAGTACTTC	CASSEGGRGTYEQYF
TRBV7-8	TRBJ2-3	once	-	TGTGCCAGCAGCTTTAGACCAGCCGGGGATACGCAGTATTTT	CASSFRPAGDTQYF
TRBV18	TRBJ1-5	-	-	TGTGCCAGCTCCCCGGGACTGGTCAATCAGCCCCAGCATTTT	CASSPGLVNQPQHF
TRBV7-2	TRBJ2-5	-	-	TGTGCCAGCAGCTCGAGGTTAATGGCAACTCAAGAGACCCAGTACTTC	CASSSRLMATQETQYF
TRBV19	TRBJ2-4	-	-	TGTGCCAGTAGTATAGGGGGAGTGGGCAAAAACATTCAGTACTTC	CASSIGGVGKNIQYF
TRBV6-4	TRBJ2-4	few	TRBD2	TGTGCCAGCAGTGACCTGGAGGGAGGGCCTCACATTCAGTACTTC	CASSDLEGGPHIQYF
TRBV5-5	TRBJ2-7	-	TRBD2	TGTGCCAGCAGCTTCGAGCGGGGGGACGCCTACGAGCAGTACTTC	CASSFERGDAYEQYF
TRBV4-1	TRBJ2-5	-	-	TGCGCCAGCAGCCAAGGCGGCTTTCCCAAAGAGACCCAGTACTTC	CASSQGGFPKETQYF
TRBV7-2	TRBJ2-7	-	TRBD2	TGTGCCAGCAGCTCGGTAGCGGGACAACCCTACGAGCAGTACTTC	CASSSVAGQPYEQYF
TRBV5-1	TRBJ2-1	-	TRBD1	TGCGCCAGCAGCCCGAGAGCAGGGGGCGGCGATGAGCAGTTCTTC	CASSPRAGGGDEQFF
TRBV6-6	TRBJ2-5	-	-	TGTGCCAGCAGTTACGACGTGGGCTATCGAGGGGAGACCCAGTACTTC	CASSYDVGYRGETQYF
TRBV10-1	TRBJ2-1	-	TRBD2	TGCGCCATCCACAGGGTGGGGACTAGCGGGAGCCCTCGGGGCAATGAGCAGTTCTTC	CAIHRVGTSGSPRGNEQFF
TRBV27	TRBJ2-3	-	-	TGTGCCAGCAGTTTTCAGGTTCCTAGCACAGATACGCAGTATTTT	CASSFQVPSTDTQYF
TRBV7-6	TRBJ2-1	-	TRBD2	TGTGCCAGCACCGTAGGGACTAGCGGGGGGGCCGCTGAGCAGTTCTTC	CASTVGTSGGAAEQFF
TRBV5-4	TRBJ2-3	-	TRBD2	TGTGCCAGCAGCTTGACTAGCGGGAGGGCCGGTGTGCGTTTT	CASSLTSGRAGVRF
TRBV19	TRBJ2-7	-	TRBD1	TGTGCCAGTAGTCGGGACAGACCTACGAGGCAGTACTTC	CASSRDRPTRQYF
TRBV15	TRBJ1-3	many	-	TGTGCCACCAGCACAGAATCGGGGTTTTACTCTGGAAACACCATATATTTT	CATSTESGFYSGNTIYF
TRBV2	TRBJ2-3	-	-	TGTGCCAGCGGGGGGTCCGGTTTTTCCACAGATACGCAGTATTTT	CASGGSGFSTDTQYF
TRBV3-1/TRBV3-2	TRBJ1-1	few	-	TGTGCCAGCAGCCAAGGACCCGGGGGTGAAGCTTTCTTT	CASSQGPGGEAFF
TRBV19	TRBJ2-2	few	-	TGTGCCAGTACGTCAGCCGCCAGGGGTCTGAACACCGGGGAGCTGTTTTTT	CASTSAARGLNTGELFF
TRBV6-5	TRBJ2-7	-	-	TGTGCCAGCAGTTACGGGAGAAAGGCCTACGAGCAGTACTTC	CASSYGRKAYEQYF
TRBV9	TRBJ2-3	-	-	TGTGCCAGCCGTCGGGGGGCGCGACATACAGATACGCAGTATTTT	CASRRGARHTDTQYF
TRBV18	TRBJ1-1	-	-	TGTGCCAGCTCACCCCTCGCGACGGGGGACACTGAAGCTTTCTTT	CASSPLATGDTEAFF
TRBV7-2	TRBJ2-2	-	-	TGTGCCAGCAGCTATCGAGCGGCCACCGGGGAGCTGTTTTTT	CASSYRAATGELFF
TRBV27	TRBJ1-5	many	-	TGTGCCAGCAGTTGGGGCAGGTATCAGCCCCAGCATTTT	CASSWGRYQPQHF
TRBV7-2	TRBJ2-5	-	TRBD1	TGTGCCAGCAGCCCCTCCCGGGACAGAATCAAGACCCAGTACTTC	CASSPSRDRIKTQYF
TRBV19	TRBJ1-5	-	TRBD1	TGTGCCAGTAGTCCCCCAGGGGACAGGGTTGGTCAGCCCCAGCATTTT	CASSPPGDRVGQPQHF
TRBV7-2	TRBJ2-1	-	-	TGTGCCAGCGGCTCCGGGTCGATGCAGTTCTTC	CASGSGSMQFF
TRBV5-1	TRBJ2-6	-	-	TGCGCCAGCAGGGGTCGGGACAATGTTGGCTCTGGGGCCAACGTCCTGACTTTC	CASRGRDNVGSGANVLTF
TRBV5-1	TRBJ2-7	-	-	TGCGCCAGCAGTCCAATTGGGTGGGGCCCACCGAGTGAGCAGTACTTC	CASSPIGWGPPSEQYF
TRBV6-5	TRBJ2-5	few	-	TGTGCCAGCTCGGTTTACGGGGTTGTGACCCAGTACTTC	CASSVYGVVTQYF
TRBV5-5	TRBJ2-7	-	-	TGTGCCAGCAGCTTGTTTTCCACCACCGGTTTCGAGCAGTACTTC	CASSLFSTTGFEQYF
TRBV7-2	TRBJ2-7	-	TRBD2	TGTGCCAGCAGCTCCAACAATAGACTGACTAGCGGGGAACCCTACGAGCAGTACTTC	CASSSNNRLTSGEPYEQYF